Below, 32 T cell receptor beta chains from the same sample are listed, as sequenced in a study of cytomegalovirus exposure and HLA in healthy donors. Use of 60 Vbeta and 13 Jbeta primers characterized the PCR. Sequenced by immunoSEQ multiplex PCR; TCRdb stores in-frame clones only, minus some. The table includes more than 110,000 clones, roughly 77% detected once. Source material: PBMCs. The receptors originated from a male donor in good health and CMV-seronegative.

This clone has just a few counts. The gene calls are TRBV27 and TRBJ2-7; 8 bases align to TRBD1. Germline-derived CDR1 and CDR2 are MNHEY and SMNVEV (reference sequence). V was clipped by 6 bases and J by 3 bases; unmatched bases: 7. The CDR3 is 14 amino acids. CDR3 residues: CASSLPTGGYEQYF. The CDR3 bases are TGTGCCAGCAGCCTTCCTACAGGGGGCTACGAGCAGTACTTC.

This chain uses TRBV18 with TRBJ1-3; a weak D match, TRBD1 (6 bases). The V end lost 2 bases, the J end lost 0 bases, and 11 bases lay between the germline ends. The CDR3 loop spans 16 amino acids. The germline V gene encodes CDR1 KGHSH and CDR2 LQKENI. Written as DNA, the CDR3 is TGTGCCAGCTCACCAGGCCAGGGGATCTCTGGAAACACCATATATTTT. Translating gives CASSPGQGISGNTIYF.

The J gene is TRBJ1-2, the V gene TRBV7-3; no reliable D call. Germline assignment: CDR1 SGHTA and CDR2 FQGTGA. Trimming removed 5 bases from V and 4 bases from J, with 17 bases in between. The CDR3 has 15 amino acids. CDR3 DNA: TGTGCCAGCAGCCCGGAAGACTCGGGGAGCTATGGCTACACCTTC. It yields the protein CASSPEDSGSYGYTF.

The rearrangement joins TRBV6-5 to TRBJ2-7; no definite D call. V lost 5 bases and J lost 4, with 9 bases in between. The CDR3 runs to 12 residues. Germline V gene sequence: CDR1 MNHEY, CDR2 SVGAGI. CDR3: CASSNPYYEQYF. The CDR3 DNA is TGTGCCAGCAGTAATCCTTATTACGAGCAGTACTTC.

The chain joins TRBV4-3 to TRBJ2-1; a weak D match, TRBD1 (5 bases). The CDR3 contains 16 residues. Germline loops: CDR1 LGHNA, CDR2 YSLEER. Between the trimmed V and J ends, which lost 2 bases and 2 bases, there was a span of 13 bases. The CDR3 sequence: CASSQSVAGTYNEQFF. The CDR3 region has the DNA TGCGCCAGCAGCCAAAGCGTGGCAGGGACCTACAATGAGCAGTTCTTC.

The V call is TRBV27, the J call TRBJ2-7; no definite D call. The CDR3 runs to 14 residues. Germline CDR1 and CDR2: MNHEY and SMNVEV (reference sequence). Trimming removed 3 bases from V and 7 bases from J, with 16 bases in between. The CDR3, as DNA: TGTGCCAGCAGTTTCGGGTTCAGTCTTGGGGAGCAGTACTTC. Translated, it gives CASSFGFSLGEQYF.

The chain is built from TRBV5-1 and TRBJ2-1, with no clear D. Germline V gene lookup returns CDR1 SGHRS and CDR2 YFSETQ. V was pared by 3 bases and J by 7 bases, with 17 bases between. The CDR3 loop spans 15 amino acids. The DNA of the CDR3 is TGCGCCAGCAGCTCCGCTTCCTTAGCCCAAAATGAGCAGTTCTTC. It is translated as CASSSASLAQNEQFF. The full variable domain, in which reference TRBV5-1 and TRBJ2-1 provide the parts outside the CDR3, is KAGVTQTPRYLIKTRGQQVTLSCSPISGHRSVSWYQQTPGQGLQFLFEYFSETQRNKGNFPGRFSGRQFSNSRSEMNVSTLELGDSALYLCASSSASLAQNEQFFGPGTRLTVL.

This clone appeared a single time. The chain recombines TRBV11-2 with TRBJ2-7; the match to TRBD1 covers 8 bases. Trimming took 4 bases from V and 1 from J; bases not matched to a gene: 12. Germline V gene data show CDR1 as SGHAT and CDR2 as FQNNGV. The CDR3 is 17 residues long. The CDR3 bases are TGTGCCAGCAGCTCGTACGTACGTACAGGGGGGTCCTACGAGCAGTACTTC. As protein: CASSSYVRTGGSYEQYF.

This chain joins TRBV27 and TRBJ2-2; perhaps TRBD1 as D (6 bases). There are 13 residues in the CDR3. Trimming cost V 6 bases and J 6 bases, with 11 bases left between them. CDR1 and CDR2 from the germline V gene are MNHEY and SMNVEV (reference sequence). Written as DNA, the CDR3 is TGTGCCAGCAGACCAGGGGTTCCCGGGGAGCTGTTTTTT. Its protein product is CASRPGVPGELFF.

This clone ranks as medium-sized. V and J are TRBV6-6 and TRBJ2-3; D call uncertain. The germline V gene encodes CDR1 MNHNY and CDR2 SVGAGI (reference sequence). This CDR3 is built from 12 residues. V lost 5 bases and J lost 6, with 9 bases in between. CDR3 nucleotides: TGTGCCAGCAGTCGCCTTGAGGATACGCAGTATTTT. It specifies CASSRLEDTQYF.

V gene TRBV6-5 combines with J gene TRBJ1-1; D remains unclear. Germline CDR1 is MNHEY and CDR2 is SVGAGI. The CDR3 sequence is 14 residues long. Trimming pared 3 bases from V and 5 bases from J, leaving 13 bases between. The CDR3 spells CASSYKGRVTEAFF. In nucleotides, the CDR3 is TGTGCCAGCAGTTATAAAGGGAGGGTGACTGAAGCTTTCTTT.

This clone was picked up a small number of times. The chain joins TRBV7-9 to TRBJ2-3; weak D call: TRBD2 (5 bases). The V end lost 2 bases, the J end lost 0 bases, and 12 bases lay between the germline ends. Germline V gene sequence: CDR1 SEHNR, CDR2 FQNEAQ (reference sequence). The CDR3 is 16 residues long. The CDR3, as DNA: TGTGCCAGCAGCTTAATGGCCCTAGCTAGCACAGATACGCAGTATTTT. Amino acid sequence: CASSLMALASTDTQYF.

The chain carries TRBV4-3 and TRBJ2-3; a possible D gene is TRBD2 (6 bases). The V end lost 6 bases, the J end lost 4 bases, and 14 bases lay between the germline ends. This CDR3 spans 14 amino acids. Germline CDR1 and CDR2: LGHNA and YSLEER. The CDR3 DNA reads as TGCGCCAGCAGGGCCCGGGAGCAATCAGATACGCAGTATTTT. Residues: CASRAREQSDTQYF.

About this clone: One junction end disagrees with the germline gene, perhaps due to a read error. This chain uses TRBV7-9 with TRBJ2-2, with 8 positions matching TRBD1. The CDR3 loop spans 18 amino acids. CDR1 is SEHNR and CDR2 is FQNEAQ in the germline V gene (reference sequence). CDR3: CSSSSTSGGPFSTGELFF. The CDR3 DNA reads TGTTCCAGCAGCTCAACTTCAGGGGGCCCCTTTAGCACCGGGGAGCTGTTTTTT.

For the CDR3, the DNA is TGTGCCAGTTACAGGGCCCCCTACGAGCAGTACTTC. It encodes CASYRAPYEQYF. The chain combines TRBV6-5 with TRBJ2-7; D possibly corresponds to TRBD1 (6 bases). CDR1 and CDR2 (germline): MNHEY, SVGAGI. The CDR3 consists of 12 residues. The V gene lost 9 bases and the J gene lost 2 bases, with 11 bases spanning the gap.

The V call is TRBV29-1, the J call TRBJ2-7; 9 bases are shared with TRBD2. The V and J ends lost 7 bases and 0 bases, in that order; junction bases with no gene match: 10. The CDR3 runs 15 residues. CDR1 and CDR2 (germline): SQVTM, ANQGSEA. The CDR3 DNA reads as TGCAGCGCAGCCCTGGGTAGCGGGAGCTCCTACGAGCAGTACTTC. This translates into CSAALGSGSSYEQYF.

Concerning this clone: A junction boundary mismatches the germline segment, possibly from a read error. The DNA for the CDR3 is TGTTCCAGCAGTCCCCCCTCAGGGGCCCCTGGGGACAATGAGCAGTTCTTC. The encoded protein is CSSSPPSGAPGDNEQFF. The chain links TRBV7-9 to TRBJ2-1; a weak D match, TRBD1 (6 bases). CDR1 is SEHNR, CDR2 FQNEAQ, per germline (reference sequence). This CDR3 is built from 17 residues.

V usage is TRBV18 and J usage is TRBJ1-1; 7 bases fit TRBD1. Germline-derived CDR1 and CDR2 are KGHSH and LQKENI. The CDR3 length is 13 residues. The trim removed 6 bases at V and 6 bases at J, leaving 7 bases unmatched. CDR3 sequence: CASSLDREAEAFF. DNA of the CDR3: TGTGCCAGCTCGCTAGACAGGGAGGCTGAAGCTTTCTTT.

J is TRBJ1-6 and V is TRBV7-2, with a weak D call TRBD1 (5 bases). In germline, CDR1 is SGHTA, CDR2 FQGNSA. V was trimmed by 6 bases and J by 7 bases, leaving 19 bases between them. This CDR3 is built from 16 residues. The CDR3 DNA is TGTGCCAGCAGGGAGCCAAGGCAGGGAGGGAATTCACCCCTCCACTTT. Protein: CASREPRQGGNSPLHF.

The chain combines TRBV6-1 with TRBJ1-3; 8 bases match TRBD1. Per the germline V gene, CDR1 is MNHNS and CDR2 is SASEGT. Trimming at V came to 8 bases and at J to 0 bases, leaving 6 bases not matched to a gene. The CDR3 is made up of 15 amino acids. The CDR3 bases are TGTGCCAGCGGGACAGGTTATTCCTCTGGAAACACCATATATTTT. The encoded protein is CASGTGYSSGNTIYF.

This clone appeared once. CDR3 in amino acids: CASSNEAEQFF. In nucleotides, the CDR3 is TGTGCCAGCAGCAACGAGGCTGAGCAGTTCTTC. The chain links TRBV7-9 to TRBJ2-1; D unresolved. Germline-derived CDR1 and CDR2 are SEHNR and FQNEAQ (reference sequence). This CDR3 region has 11 residues. Trimming took 5 bases from V and 9 from J, leaving 8 bases between them.

V and J are TRBV7-2 and TRBJ2-1, with 7 bases that match TRBD2. CDR1 is SGHTA, CDR2 FQGNSA, per germline. The CDR3 sequence is 16 residues long. V was clipped by 4 bases and J by 2 bases; unmatched bases: 8. The CDR3 DNA reads TGTGCCAGCAGCTCCCTGGCGGGGGAAGCCTACAATGAGCAGTTCTTC. Translation gives CASSSLAGEAYNEQFF.

The rearrangement uses TRBV4-2 and TRBJ1-1, with D possibly matching TRBD1 (6 bases). CDR3 length: 15 residues. CDR1 LGHNA and CDR2 YNFKEQ come from the germline V gene. Trimming removed 0 bases at V and 10 bases at J, with 18 bases between. Here the CDR3 DNA reads TGTGCCAGCAGCCAAGATACAGGGTATAGTGAGACAGCTTTCTTT. Residues: CASSQDTGYSETAFF.

The V and J genes are TRBV4-3 and TRBJ2-2; 7 nucleotides match TRBD1. J lost 4 bases, V lost 4 bases, and 3 bases had no gene match. This CDR3 has 14 residues. CDR1 is LGHNA, CDR2 YSLEER, per germline. CDR3 nucleotide sequence: TGCGCCAGCAGCCTGGGACAGCTCACCGGGGAGCTGTTTTTT. Translation gives CASSLGQLTGELFF.

The chain is built from TRBV6-5 and TRBJ1-1; D is unresolved. Trimming took 7 bases from V and 3 from J, leaving 12 bases between them. The CDR3 is 13 amino acids. Germline V gives CDR1 MNHEY, CDR2 SVGAGI. The CDR3 reads CASMGNSYTEAFF. The CDR3 DNA reads as TGTGCCAGCATGGGTAACAGCTACACTGAAGCTTTCTTT.

The rearrangement uses TRBV5-1 and TRBJ2-5, with 7 bases fitting TRBD1. Trimming took 3 bases from V and 2 from J; bases not matched to a gene: 4. CDR3 length equals 14 residues. Per the germline V gene, CDR1 is SGHRS and CDR2 is YFSETQ. The chain's CDR3 is CASSWGTVQETQYF. CDR3 bases: TGCGCCAGCAGCTGGGGGACAGTACAAGAGACCCAGTACTTC.

V is TRBV2 and J is TRBJ2-2; D call uncertain. The V end lost 8 bases, the J end lost 3 bases, and 7 bases lay between the germline ends. CDR1 and CDR2 from the germline V gene are SNHLY and FYNNEI. The CDR3 sequence is 12 residues long. DNA of the CDR3: TGTGCCAGCCAACAAGACACCGGGGAGCTGTTTTTT. Encoded protein: CASQQDTGELFF.

The V gene is TRBV7-8, the J gene TRBJ2-7; 9 positions match TRBD2. Losses at the gene ends were 4 bases for V and 5 bases for J; bases not matched to a gene: 6. Germline CDR1 SGHVS, CDR2 FQNEAQ. The CDR3 sequence is 14 residues long. CDR3 nucleotides: TGTGCCAGCAGCTCGGGACTAGCTTTACACGAGCAGTACTTC. Translation gives CASSSGLALHEQYF.

In DNA form, the CDR3 reads TGTGCCAGCAGCCCCTGGACAGGGGTTAACACCGGGGAGCTGTTTTTT. Its translation: CASSPWTGVNTGELFF. The chain joins TRBV7-2 to TRBJ2-2, with 9 bases that match TRBD1. This CDR3 is 16 amino acids long. Per germline, CDR1 SGHTA and CDR2 FQGNSA. V shed 5 bases and J 2 bases; nucleotides not matched to a gene: 6. Supplemented by reference TRBV7-2 and TRBJ2-2, the full variable domain reads GAGVSQSPSNKVTEKGKDVELRCDPISGHTALYWYRQSLGQGLEFLIYFQGNSAPDKSGLPSDRFSAERTGGSVSTLTIQRTQQEDSAVYLCASSPWTGVNTGELFFGEGSRLTVL.

V and J are TRBV29-1 and TRBJ1-2, with TRBD1 matching over 10 bases. The germline CDR1 and CDR2 sequences are SQVTM and ANQGSEA. V gave up 7 bases and J gave up 4 bases; unmatched junction bases: 6. This CDR3 comprises 13 residues. The CDR3 loop reads CSARDRGPYGYTF. The DNA of the CDR3 is TGCAGCGCCCGGGACAGGGGTCCCTATGGCTACACCTTC.

The CDR3 bases are TGTGCCAGCAGTCCCCGCGGGGGCGGTATCGAGCAGTACTTC. It codes for CASSPRGGGIEQYF. This chain links TRBV7-6 with TRBJ2-7, with a possible D match to TRBD2 (7 bases). Germline V lookup: CDR1 SGHVS, CDR2 FNYEAQ. CDR3 length equals 14 residues. Trimming left V 6 bases short and J 6 bases short, with 18 bases between.

The genes are TRBV7-3 and TRBJ2-1, with 16 bases fitting TRBD2. CDR1 is SGHTA, CDR2 FQGTGA, per germline. V shed 1 base, J shed 0 bases, and the junction held 6 bases outside the gene matches. The length of the CDR3 is 20 residues. CDR3: CASSLKGLAGGPSSYNEQFF. For the CDR3, the DNA is TGTGCCAGCAGCTTAAAGGGACTAGCGGGGGGGCCTAGCTCCTACAATGAGCAGTTCTTC. The whole variable domain, filled in from reference TRBV7-3 and TRBJ2-1, reads GAGVSQTPSNKVTEKGKYVELRCDPISGHTALYWYRQSLGQGPEFLIYFQGTGAADDSGLPNDRFFAVRPEGSVSTLKIQRTERGDSAVYLCASSLKGLAGGPSSYNEQFFGPGTRLTVL.